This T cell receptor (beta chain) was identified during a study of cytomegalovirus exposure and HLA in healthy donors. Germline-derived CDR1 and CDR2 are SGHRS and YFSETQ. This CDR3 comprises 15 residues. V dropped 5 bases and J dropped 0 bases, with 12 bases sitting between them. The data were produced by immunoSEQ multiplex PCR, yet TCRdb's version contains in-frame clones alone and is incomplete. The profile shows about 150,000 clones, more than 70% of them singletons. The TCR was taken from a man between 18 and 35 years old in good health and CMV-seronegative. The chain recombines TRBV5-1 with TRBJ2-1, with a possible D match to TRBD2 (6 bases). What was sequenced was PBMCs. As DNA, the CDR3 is TGCGCCAGCAGGGCTAGCGATAGCTCCTACAATGAGCAGTTCTTC. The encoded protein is CASRASDSSYNEQFF.